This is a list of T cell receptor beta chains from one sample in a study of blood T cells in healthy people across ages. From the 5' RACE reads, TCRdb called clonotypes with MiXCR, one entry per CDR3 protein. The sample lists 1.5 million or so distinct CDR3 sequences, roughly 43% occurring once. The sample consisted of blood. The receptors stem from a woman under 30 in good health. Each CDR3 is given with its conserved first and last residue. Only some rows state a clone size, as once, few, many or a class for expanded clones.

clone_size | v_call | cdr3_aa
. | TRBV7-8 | CASSLGVGADTQYF
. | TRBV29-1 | CSVGQNTGELFF
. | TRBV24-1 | CATNGQVQETQYF
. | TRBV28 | CASSSRWEQFF
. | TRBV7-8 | CASCGQGTETQYF
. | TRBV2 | CASSFRDTLRDGNQPQHF
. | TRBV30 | CAWGAPSSYEQFF
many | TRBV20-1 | CSALGTRVGYEQYF
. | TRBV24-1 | CAKRPLPPLEAFF
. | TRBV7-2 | CASSLVAEVYEQYF
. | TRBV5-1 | CASSLGLAGVNERFF
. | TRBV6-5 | CASSYNLGVKNIQYF
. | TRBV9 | CASSVGHSGTANYGYTF
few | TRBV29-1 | CSVPGEPFQETQYF
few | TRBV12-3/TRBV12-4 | CASRNRGDTEAFF
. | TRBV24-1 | CATSDGGEAYF
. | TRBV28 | CASSVWGSTEAFF